This TCR beta chain was identified in a study of response to subunit inactivated influenza vaccine (dated by TCRdb to the late 2010s). For context, the study as a whole: The study used deep quantitative T cell receptor repertoire profiling to track responses to a trivalent subunit inactivated influenza vaccine.

V and J are truncated by 2 bases and 3 bases respectively, leaving an intervening sequence of 17 bases. CDR1 MNHNS and CDR2 SASEGT are derived from the germline V gene. Including cysteine and phenylalanine, the CDR3 has 16 amino acids. Left in the record is the CDR3 DNA by itself, 48 bases read in frame from the first base. The paper's findings and limits, for the study overall: According to the authors, only a limited number of new T cells may be recruited by each seasonal influenza vaccination.

To prepare the library, RT-PCR was applied. Instrument used: Illumina HiSeq 2500. The public sequencing data were trimmed at Q25 with fastp and processed into clonotypes with MiXCR by TCRdb, which kept only in-frame beta chains. Rows with one shared CDR3 protein collapse into an entry with the most common genes and DNA. In all, the sample holds a few hundred thousand distinct CDR3 sequences, and 13% to 15% of those were seen once. Clones ranked in the top ten supply around 10% of the sample. To note about this clonotype: Its specific antigen is unknown. No per-base quality is available; no much larger clone lies one base away.

This receptor was taken from a man aged 45-60 years who received an inactivated influenza vaccine. Donor details come from another sample of the same person, matched by shared clones. This material consisted of PBMCs from blood, taken approximately 13 days after vaccination. The chain joins TRBV6-1 to TRBJ2-7; the D gene lacks a confident call. CDR3 region: CASSEKTPDQIYEQYF. The DNA sequence reads TGTGCCAGCAGTGAAAAGACCCCAGACCAAATCTACGAGCAGTACTTC.